A selection of T cell receptor beta chains follows, all from one sample in a study of T cells in Graves' hyperthyroidism and ophthalmopathy. In TCRdb, the multiplex PCR reads were re-called with MiXCR into one record per CDR3 protein. The repertoire holds 700,000 or so distinct CDR3 sequences, with approximately 16% as singletons. Sequences were obtained from blood. These receptors were obtained from a man between 18 and 29 years old with Graves' hyperthyroidism. Each CDR3 is given with its conserved first and last residue. The D gene is left open where the match is weak. Some rows have no size entry. The others give once, few or many, or a class for an expanded clone.

D gene,V gene,J gene,clone size,CDR3 protein,CDR3 DNA
-,TRBV24-1,TRBJ2-1,many,CATSDNIDEQFF,TGTGCCACCAGTGATAACATAGATGAGCAGTTCTTC
TRBD2,TRBV20-1,TRBJ2-7,-,CSAFSGRLGEQYF,TGCAGTGCTTTTAGCGGGAGATTGGGAGAGCAGTACTTC
-,TRBV10-3,TRBJ1-1,-,CAISDMVQNTEAFF,TGTGCCATCAGTGATATGGTCCAGAACACTGAAGCTTTCTTT
TRBD2,TRBV5-4,TRBJ2-7,-,CASSRSGRRGNEQYF,TGTGCCAGCAGCCGTAGCGGGAGGCGAGGCAATGAGCAGTACTTC
-,TRBV29-1,TRBJ2-1,-,CSGDEQFF,TGCAGCGGGGATGAGCAGTTCTTC
TRBD2,TRBV20-1,TRBJ2-1,once,CSARVRNSGSYNEQFF,TGCAGTGCTAGAGTCCGGAATAGCGGGAGTTACAATGAGCAGTTCTTC
-,TRBV7-8,TRBJ1-1,-,CASSLADGNTEAFF,TGTGCCAGCAGCTTAGCTGACGGAAACACTGAAGCTTTCTTT
-,TRBV2,TRBJ1-1,many,CASEGMGSAFF,TGTGCCAGTGAGGGGATGGGCTCGGCTTTCTTT
-,TRBV20-1,TRBJ2-7,many,CSARAATSDYEQYF,TGCAGTGCTAGAGCGGCGACCTCGGACTACGAGCAGTACTTC
TRBD1,TRBV28,TRBJ2-5,many,CASSFGTGGQETQYF,TGTGCCAGCAGTTTTGGGACAGGGGGGCAAGAGACCCAGTACTTC
-,TRBV5-5,TRBJ1-1,-,CASSLLWDTEAFF,TGTGCCAGCAGCTTGTTGTGGGACACTGAAGCTTTCTTT
TRBD2,TRBV7-9,TRBJ2-5,-,CASSPGTSGRAIQETQYF,TGTGCCAGCAGCCCCGGGACTAGCGGGAGGGCCATCCAAGAGACCCAGTACTTC
-,TRBV5-1,TRBJ1-1,many,CASSLGGHSNTEAFF,TGCGCCAGCAGCTTGGGTGGACATTCGAACACTGAAGCTTTCTTT
-,TRBV29-1,TRBJ2-5,few,CSVAGPQETQYF,TGCAGCGTCGCAGGTCCTCAAGAGACCCAGTACTTC
TRBD1,TRBV28,TRBJ1-5,many,CASSPRTGGYSNQPQHF,TGTGCCAGCAGTCCTCGAACAGGGGGATATAGCAATCAGCCCCAGCATTTT
-,TRBV13,TRBJ1-2,-,CASSVDRSLGYTF,TGTGCCAGCAGCGTCGACAGGTCATTGGGCTACACCTTC
TRBD2,TRBV20-1,TRBJ2-7,few,CSARSVGLAGIEQYF,TGCAGTGCTCGATCTGTAGGACTAGCGGGAATCGAGCAGTACTTC
-,TRBV20-1,TRBJ2-5,-,CSAREAASFQETQYF,TGCAGTGCTAGAGAGGCGGCCAGTTTTCAAGAGACCCAGTACTTC
TRBD1,TRBV7-8,TRBJ2-7,many,CASSRRTGQGYEQYF,TGTGCCAGCAGCCGACGGACAGGGCAGGGTTACGAGCAGTACTTC
-,TRBV28,TRBJ1-1,many,CASSLLRMNTEAFF,TGTGCCAGCAGCCTTCTCCGGATGAACACTGAAGCTTTCTTT
TRBD2,TRBV12-3/TRBV12-4,TRBJ2-7,many,CASRPGTSGRLSYEQYF,TGTGCCAGCAGACCCGGGACTAGCGGGAGGCTCTCCTACGAGCAGTACTTC
-,TRBV19,TRBJ1-2,-,CASSIGTDGLYGYTF,TGTGCCAGTAGTATAGGGACAGACGGGCTCTATGGCTACACCTTC
-,TRBV20-1,TRBJ2-1,many,CSAREDGEEQFF,TGCAGTGCTAGAGAGGACGGTGAAGAGCAGTTCTTC
TRBD1,TRBV10-3,TRBJ2-5,many,CAISGGTGGRETQYF,TGTGCCATCAGTGGGGGGACAGGGGGCCGGGAGACCCAGTACTTC
-,TRBV3-1,TRBJ1-2,many,CASSQGSTWGYTF,TGTGCCAGCAGCCAAGGGTCGACGTGGGGCTACACCTTC
TRBD1,TRBV28,TRBJ1-6,-,CASSSQGARNSPLHF,TGTGCCAGCAGTTCACAGGGGGCGCGGAATTCACCCCTCCACTTT
TRBD2,TRBV20-1,TRBJ2-1,few,CSAGAGTSGRGNNEQFF,TGCAGTGCTGGGGCCGGGACTAGCGGGAGGGGGAACAATGAGCAGTTCTTC